These 21 T cell receptor beta chains were all obtained from the same sample, sequenced in a study of blood T cell repertoires in COVID-19. Profiling relied on immunoSEQ multiplex PCR, and the TCRdb table lists in-frame clones only, not all of them. Among about 160,000 clones listed, about 90% were seen once. The sequencing sample was made of peripheral blood. The receptor set was obtained from a man aged 55 to 70 with acute or convalescent COVID-19.

The chain combines TRBV11-2 with TRBJ2-5, with a tentative D call TRBD1 (6 bases). Germline assignment: CDR1 SGHAT and CDR2 FQNNGV. Deletions cut 1 base from V and 0 bases from J, with 15 bases between. The CDR3 sequence is 17 residues long. CDR3 sequence: CASSLVFGTPYQETQYF. CDR3 sequence (DNA): TGTGCCAGCAGCTTAGTCTTCGGGACACCGTACCAAGAGACCCAGTACTTC.

V gene TRBV18 combines with J gene TRBJ2-7; a weak D match, TRBD1 (6 bases). Between the trimmed V and J ends, which lost 3 bases and 3 bases, there was a span of 18 bases. This CDR3 has 16 amino acids. The germline V gene encodes CDR1 KGHSH and CDR2 LQKENI. This CDR3 is CASSPSPPLTGYEQYF. The CDR3 DNA reads TGTGCCAGCTCACCGTCCCCACCCTTGACAGGCTACGAGCAGTACTTC.

The chain has TRBV19 and TRBJ1-4; TRBD1 agrees at 7 bases. This CDR3 spans 14 amino acids. Trimming took 3 bases from V and 7 from J; bases not matched to a gene: 5. Per germline, CDR1 LNHDA and CDR2 SQIVND (reference sequence). The CDR3 sequence: CASSITRGSEKLFF. Written as DNA, the CDR3 is TGTGCCAGTAGTATTACCAGGGGGAGTGAAAAACTGTTTTTT.

The genes are TRBV9 and TRBJ1-3; a possible D gene is TRBD1 (6 bases). The ends were cut back, 3 bases at V and 2 bases at J, with 15 bases in the middle. Per the germline V gene, CDR1 is SGDLS and CDR2 is YYNGEE. The CDR3 is 16 amino acids. CDR3 nucleotide sequence: TGTGCCAGCAGCGGCCTTGGGGGGGGCCCTGGAAACACCATATATTTT. Translating it yields CASSGLGGGPGNTIYF.

The chain links TRBV7-3 to TRBJ2-3, with D tentatively TRBD1 (5 bases). The ends were cut back, 4 bases at V and 0 bases at J, with 8 bases in the middle. Germline loops: CDR1 SGHTA, CDR2 FQGTGA. The length of the CDR3 is 14 residues. CDR3 in amino acids: CASSWGSSTDTQYF. In DNA form, the CDR3 reads TGTGCCAGCAGCTGGGGCAGTAGCACAGATACGCAGTATTTT.

The J gene is TRBJ2-3, the V gene TRBV3-1 (or the pseudogene TRBV3-2); 9 bases line up with TRBD1. The CDR3 has 15 residues. The germline V gene has CDR1 LGHDT and CDR2 YNNKEL (reference sequence). J was trimmed by 3 bases and V by 5 bases; bases with no gene match: 6. The CDR3, as DNA: TGTGCCAGCAGCAGAACAGGGGGCCGGACAGATACGCAGTATTTT. Translation gives CASSRTGGRTDTQYF.

The rearrangement links TRBV6-2 or TRBV6-3 to TRBJ2-4; TRBD2 is a possible D gene (5 bases). V gave up 5 bases and J gave up 3 bases, with 17 bases separating them. This CDR3 is built from 16 residues. Germline V gives CDR1 MNHEY, CDR2 SVGEGT. The CDR3 here is CASSPLGILVKNIQYF. CDR3 DNA: TGTGCCAGCAGTCCCCTCGGGATATTGGTCAAAAACATTCAGTACTTC.

The chain links TRBV7-8 to TRBJ1-5, with D possibly being TRBD1 (5 bases). CDR3 length equals 15 residues. Germline V CDR1 and CDR2: SGHVS, FQNEAQ. Between the trimmed V and J ends, which lost 5 bases and 0 bases, there was a span of 11 bases. The CDR3 region has the DNA TGTGCCAGCAGCCGAGACAGCTATAGCAATCAGCCCCAGCATTTT. Its translation: CASSRDSYSNQPQHF.

V and J are TRBV19 and TRBJ2-1, with 7 bases fitting TRBD2. V shed 8 bases, J shed 3 bases, and the junction held 7 bases outside the gene matches. The length of the CDR3 is 14 residues. The V gene's germline CDR1 is LNHDA and CDR2 SQIVND (reference sequence). CDR3 sequence: CASGWGGIYNEQFF. DNA of the CDR3: TGTGCCAGTGGGTGGGGGGGAATCTACAATGAGCAGTTCTTC.

The J gene is TRBJ1-2, the V gene TRBV19; 8 bases are shared with TRBD1. This CDR3 region has 14 residues. Germline V lookup: CDR1 LNHDA, CDR2 SQIVND (reference sequence). V trimming: 7 bases; J trimming: 2 bases; junction bases outside the gene matches: 6. CDR3 DNA sequence: TGTGCCAGTAAGCCTCGGACAGGGAACTATGGCTACACCTTC. This translates into CASKPRTGNYGYTF.

There are a few counts of this clone. The chain employs TRBV5-5 and TRBJ2-7; D might be TRBD1 (6 bases). The CDR3 loop spans 14 amino acids. Per the germline V gene, CDR1 is SGHKS and CDR2 is YYEKEE (reference sequence). V was clipped by 4 bases and J by 2 bases, with 13 bases between them. CDR3 sequence: CASSTQGPPYEQYF. The CDR3, as DNA: TGTGCCAGCAGCACACAGGGACCACCCTACGAGCAGTACTTC.

In its sample, this clone was seen a few times. V and J are TRBV5-1 and TRBJ2-3; tentative D call: TRBD2 (6 bases). This CDR3 region has 16 residues. With 0 bases removed from V and 3 bases from J, the gap between germline ends came to 14 bases. CDR1 SGHRS and CDR2 YFSETQ come from the germline V gene. In DNA, the CDR3 is TGCGCCAGCAGCTTGGGACTAGTGGGCACTACAGATACGCAGTATTTT. This translates into CASSLGLVGTTDTQYF. Variable domain in full (rest from reference TRBV5-1 and TRBJ2-3): KAGVTQTPRYLIKTRGQQVTLSCSPISGHRSVSWYQQTPGQGLQFLFEYFSETQRNKGNFPGRFSGRQFSNSRSEMNVSTLELGDSALYLCASSLGLVGTTDTQYFGPGTRLTVL.

This chain links TRBV29-1 with TRBJ2-5; 10 bases map to TRBD1. Germline V CDR1 and CDR2: SQVTM, ANQGSEA. With 6 bases clipped from V and 4 bases from J, the junction kept 8 bases outside the gene matches. This CDR3 has 14 residues. The CDR3 reads CSVETGGGLETQYF. DNA for the CDR3: TGCAGCGTGGAGACAGGGGGCGGATTAGAGACCCAGTACTTC.

The chain recombines TRBV30 with TRBJ1-6, with D hard to call. CDR3 length: 12 residues. CDR1 is GTSNPN and CDR2 is SVGIG in the germline V gene (reference sequence). V shed 2 bases and J shed 7 bases, with 6 bases lying between them. The CDR3 sequence: CAWSLRNSPLHF. The CDR3 region has the DNA TGTGCCTGGAGTTTGCGGAATTCACCCCTCCACTTT.

This clone was picked up one time. This chain links TRBV19 with TRBJ1-1; no definite D call. The length of the CDR3 is 14 residues. The germline V and J ends were trimmed by 0 bases and 6 bases, with 11 bases remaining between them. The germline V gene has CDR1 LNHDA and CDR2 SQIVND (reference sequence). In nucleotides, the CDR3 is TGTGCCAGTAGTATAGATTCTGGTGACTCTGAAGCTTTCTTT. This gives the protein CASSIDSGDSEAFF.

The chain carries TRBV6-1 and TRBJ1-6; 8 positions agree with TRBD1. The CDR3 contains 17 residues. Looked up from germline, CDR1 is MNHNS and CDR2 is SASEGT. Losses at the gene ends were 4 bases for V and 7 bases for J; bases not matched to a gene: 12. The CDR3 region is CASSVQAGTGRNSPLHF. Written as DNA, the CDR3 is TGTGCCAGCAGTGTCCAGGCCGGGACAGGCAGGAATTCACCCCTCCACTTT.

This chain joins TRBV20-1 and TRBJ2-7; D not resolved. The CDR3 covers 11 residues. V lost 5 bases and J lost 3, with 8 bases in between. Germline lookup yields CDR1 DFQATT and CDR2 SNEGSKA (reference sequence). CDR3 nucleotides: TGCAGTGCTTTAGTGAACTACGAGCAGTACTTC. Translation: CSALVNYEQYF.

This clone was seen a handful of times. The V gene is TRBV7-8, the J gene TRBJ1-1, with 7 bases that match TRBD1. The CDR3 has 13 residues. Germline V gene lookup returns CDR1 SGHVS and CDR2 FQNEAQ. With V trimmed by 5 bases and J by 8 bases, 8 bases remained unmatched. The CDR3 is CASSIDRAREAFF. The CDR3 DNA sequence: TGTGCCAGCAGCATAGACAGGGCGAGGGAAGCTTTCTTT.

This chain links TRBV5-4 with TRBJ1-6; D is unclear. CDR1 is SGHNT, CDR2 YYREEE, per germline (reference sequence). V lost 0 bases and J lost 9, with 13 bases in between. This CDR3 has 15 amino acids. The CDR3 coding sequence is TGTGCCAGCAGCTTGGCCCTAGGGAGCGGTTCACCCCTCCACTTT. Protein: CASSLALGSGSPLHF.

This clone occurred once. The CDR3, as DNA: TGTGCCAGCAGCGTAACCGGGACAGGGGGGAACACCTTC. This translates into CASSVTGTGGNTF. This chain connects TRBV11-2 to TRBJ1-2, with TRBD1 matching 11 bases. Germline V gene lookup returns CDR1 SGHAT and CDR2 FQNNGV. CDR3 length: 13 residues. J gave up 12 bases and V 5 bases, and 8 bases lay outside the gene matches. Looking up the rest from reference TRBV11-2 and TRBJ1-2 gives the full variable domain: EAGVAQSPRYKIIEKRQSVAFWCNPISGHATLYWYQQILGQGPKLLIQFQNNGVVDDSQLPKDRFSAERLKGVDSTLKIQPAKLEDSAVYLCASSVTGTGGNTFGSGTRLTVV.

V gene TRBV19 combines with J gene TRBJ2-1; 12 bases are a match to TRBD1. Germline values: CDR1 LNHDA, CDR2 SQIVND (reference sequence). The CDR3 is 16 amino acids. Trimming removed 6 bases from V and 1 base from J; junction bases left unmatched: 4. CDR3 nucleotides: TGTGCCAGTAGGGGACAGGGGGCCCGTTCCTACAATGAGCAGTTCTTC. Translating it yields CASRGQGARSYNEQFF.